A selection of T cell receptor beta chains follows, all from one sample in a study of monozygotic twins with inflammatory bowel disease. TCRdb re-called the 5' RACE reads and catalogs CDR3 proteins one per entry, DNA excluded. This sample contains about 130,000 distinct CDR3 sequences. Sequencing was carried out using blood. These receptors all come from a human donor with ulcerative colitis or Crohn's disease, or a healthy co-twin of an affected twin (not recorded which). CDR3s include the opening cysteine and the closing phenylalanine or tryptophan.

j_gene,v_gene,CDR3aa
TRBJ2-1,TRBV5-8,CASSLAGLRYNEQFF
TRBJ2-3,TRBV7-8,CASSPPTDTQYF
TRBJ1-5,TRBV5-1,CASSTGQGIQPQHF
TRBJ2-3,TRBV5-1,CASSPPGLATDTQYF
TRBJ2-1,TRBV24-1,CATSRLADSYNEQFF
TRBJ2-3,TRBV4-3,CASSQGSLLAGDTQYF
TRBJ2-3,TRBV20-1,CSARFGDTQYF
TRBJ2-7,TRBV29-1,CSAQLRGRSHEQYF
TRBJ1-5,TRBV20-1,CSARDRVLGQGNNQPQHF
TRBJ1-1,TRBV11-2,CASSLWDQGIGNTEAFF
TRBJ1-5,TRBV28,CASSLFQGAIDQPQHF
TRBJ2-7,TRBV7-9,CASSFSRGQGAYEQYF
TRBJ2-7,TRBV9,CASARTATPYEQYF
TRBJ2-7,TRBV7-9,CASSLGTSVYEQYF
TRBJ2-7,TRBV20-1,CSAPAVSSYEQYF
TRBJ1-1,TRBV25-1,CASSEWGEDTEAFF
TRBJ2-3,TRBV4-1,CASSRETGGIDTQYF
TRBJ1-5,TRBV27,CASSLSGRNQPQHF
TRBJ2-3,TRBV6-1,CASSIGVVSDTQYF
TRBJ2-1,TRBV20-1,CSARDSGTSGRDEQFF
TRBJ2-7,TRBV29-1,CSVGASGSSEQYF
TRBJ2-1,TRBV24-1,CATSDPLAEQGTHNEQFF
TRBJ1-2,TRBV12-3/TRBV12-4,CASSPQGDGYTF
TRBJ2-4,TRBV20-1,CSGSFDRGFGKNIQYF
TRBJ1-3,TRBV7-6,CASSLGSGAGSGNTIYF
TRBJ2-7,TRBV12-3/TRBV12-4,CASSPLGQGTYEQYF
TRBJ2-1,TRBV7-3,CASSLTFSGQGVGAVYNEQFF
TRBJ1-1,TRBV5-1,CASSLVGQGGTEAFF
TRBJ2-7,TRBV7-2,CASSFGVGESRLYGQYF
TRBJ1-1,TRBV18,CASSTNSYRDSEAFF
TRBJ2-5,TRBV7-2,CASSPRTGVGQETQYF
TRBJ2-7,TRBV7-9,CASSSAMDYEQYF
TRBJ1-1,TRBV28,CASSDTGYRNTEAFF
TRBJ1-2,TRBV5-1,CASSFSNSPNYGYTF
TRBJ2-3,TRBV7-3,CASSLDGGTTDTQYF
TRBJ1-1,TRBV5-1,CASIDQGGTEAFF
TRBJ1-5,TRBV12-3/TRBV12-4,CASSPGGRGNQPQHF
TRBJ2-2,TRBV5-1,CASSLYLGSNTGELFF
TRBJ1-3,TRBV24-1,CATSDLRGRQGNSGNTIYF
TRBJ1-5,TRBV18,CASSPFSGTGNQPQHF
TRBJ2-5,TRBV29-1,CSVEHRWQETQYF
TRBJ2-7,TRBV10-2,CASKGLARTYEQYF
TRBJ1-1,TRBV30,CAWLRENTEAFF
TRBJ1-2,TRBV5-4,CASSFDRGNYGYTF
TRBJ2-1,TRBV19,CASSILGTVNSYNEQFF
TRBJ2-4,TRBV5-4,CASSSRLLGQDILAKNIQYF
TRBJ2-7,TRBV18,CASSPLVKGGAWAEQYF
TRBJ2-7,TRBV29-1,CSVEEVEGKAYEQYF